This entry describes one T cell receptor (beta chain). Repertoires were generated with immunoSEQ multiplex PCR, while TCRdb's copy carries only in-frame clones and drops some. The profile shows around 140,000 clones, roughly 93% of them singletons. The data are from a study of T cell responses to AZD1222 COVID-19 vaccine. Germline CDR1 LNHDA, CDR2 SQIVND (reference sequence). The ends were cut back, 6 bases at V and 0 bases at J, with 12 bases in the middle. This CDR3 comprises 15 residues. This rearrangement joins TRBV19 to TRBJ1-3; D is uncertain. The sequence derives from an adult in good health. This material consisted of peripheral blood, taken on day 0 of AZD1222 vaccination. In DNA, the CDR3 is TGTGCCAGTAGCCTCGGACGGACCTCTGGAAACACCATATATTTT. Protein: CASSLGRTSGNTIYF.